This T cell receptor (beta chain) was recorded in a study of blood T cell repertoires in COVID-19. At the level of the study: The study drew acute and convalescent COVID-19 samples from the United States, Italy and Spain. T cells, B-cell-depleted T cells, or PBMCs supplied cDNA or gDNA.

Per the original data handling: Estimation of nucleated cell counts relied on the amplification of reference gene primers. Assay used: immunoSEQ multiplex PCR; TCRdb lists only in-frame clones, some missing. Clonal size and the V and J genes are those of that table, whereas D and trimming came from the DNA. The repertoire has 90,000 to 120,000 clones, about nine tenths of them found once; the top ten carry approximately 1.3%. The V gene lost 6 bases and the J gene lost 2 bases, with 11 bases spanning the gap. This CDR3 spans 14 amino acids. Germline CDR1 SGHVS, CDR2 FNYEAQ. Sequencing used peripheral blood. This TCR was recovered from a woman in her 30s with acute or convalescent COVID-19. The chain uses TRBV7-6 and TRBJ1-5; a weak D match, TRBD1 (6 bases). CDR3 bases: TGTGCCAGCAGTCCGCCAGGGGGCAATCAGCCCCAGCATTTT. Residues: CASSPPGGNQPQHF.